The 30 T cell receptor beta chains presented below share a single source sample, sequenced in a study of blood T cells in healthy people across ages. Next came a second PCR, run for about 7 to 12 cycles, which used a sample-barcoded 5' primer along with a J-beta primer mix. TCRdb reprocessed the 5' RACE reads via MiXCR and lists one record per CDR3 protein. Seen here are approximately 940,000 distinct CDR3 sequences, about 44% observed once, and the top ten hold under 15%. The specimen was blood. Receptors originate from a man aged 30 to 45 in good health.

This rearrangement joins TRBV4-2 to TRBJ2-7; TRBD1 agrees at 8 bases. V dropped 0 bases and J dropped 6; count of bases not matched to a gene: 7. CDR3 length equals 15 residues. Germline V gives CDR1 LGHNA, CDR2 YNFKEQ. CDR3 region: CASSQDPVDRGEQYF. The CDR3, as DNA: TGTGCCAGCAGCCAAGACCCGGTCGACAGGGGCGAGCAGTACTTC.

This rearrangement joins TRBV12-3 or TRBV12-4 to TRBJ2-1; 8 nucleotides align to TRBD1. After removal of 4 bases from V and 14 bases from J, the junction contained 16 bases not matched to a gene. This CDR3 has 15 amino acids. For the CDR3, the DNA is TGTGCCAGCAGTTACCTGGCAGGGGGCTTTGGATACGAGTTCTTC. Amino acid sequence: CASSYLAGGFGYEFF.

This clonotype was seen only a few times. This sequence joins TRBV6-2 or TRBV6-3 and TRBJ2-5, with 8 bases lining up with TRBD2. Germline V lookup: CDR1 MNHEY, CDR2 SVGEGT. The V segment lost 7 bases and the J segment 2 bases; nucleotides outside the gene matches: 9. The CDR3 totals 15 residues. CDR3 DNA: TGTGCCAGCAAGGCGAGCGGGGGAGGACAAGAGACCCAGTACTTC. Encoded protein: CASKASGGGQETQYF.

The chain links TRBV6-6 to TRBJ2-1; weak D call: TRBD1 (5 bases). V lost 2 bases and J 7 bases, leaving 9 bases between the germline ends. The CDR3 covers 13 residues. The germline V gene encodes CDR1 MNHNY and CDR2 SVGAGI (reference sequence). CDR3 DNA sequence: TGTGCCAGCAGTTACGCAGGGTCGAATGAGCAGTTCTTC. Translating it yields CASSYAGSNEQFF.

The chain combines TRBV20-1 with TRBJ2-5, with a possible D match to TRBD2 (5 bases). CDR3 length equals 15 residues. Germline V gene lookup returns CDR1 DFQATT and CDR2 SNEGSKA (reference sequence). The V and J ends lost 6 bases and 1 base respectively, with 18 bases between them. The CDR3 reads CSADEPSRLQETQYF. The CDR3 DNA sequence: TGCAGTGCCGACGAGCCTAGCCGTCTCCAAGAGACCCAGTACTTC.

This clonotype showed up many times. This chain joins TRBV11-1 and TRBJ1-6; no firm D call. The CDR3 has 13 residues. Germline values: CDR1 SGHAT, CDR2 FQDESV (reference sequence). V lost 5 bases and J 0 bases, leaving 2 bases between the germline ends. CDR3 nucleotides: TGTGCCAGCAGCCTCTCCTATAATTCACCCCTCCACTTT. Translation gives CASSLSYNSPLHF.

The table lists this clonotype with a few counts. The rearrangement uses TRBV4-1 and TRBJ2-7; D gene unclear. Trimming pared 6 bases from V and 3 bases from J, leaving 18 bases between. CDR3 length: 15 residues. Germline assignment: CDR1 MGHRA and CDR2 YSYEKL. The CDR3 DNA reads TGCGCCAGCAGGTATGGGCCTTCGGTCAACTACGAGCAGTACTTC. Residues: CASRYGPSVNYEQYF.

Note on this clonotype: The junction does not match germline at one end; this may be a read error. The V call is TRBV20-1, the J call TRBJ2-1; no clear D gene. The germline CDR1 and CDR2 sequences are DFQATT and SNEGSKA (reference sequence). The CDR3 consists of 14 residues. This CDR3 is CSARRLDGVNEQFF. The CDR3 DNA reads TGTAGTGCTAGGCGACTGGATGGGGTCAATGAGCAGTTCTTC.

The rearrangement joins TRBV11-2 to TRBJ2-3; 10 bases line up with TRBD2. The germline V gene encodes CDR1 SGHAT and CDR2 FQNNGV. Trimming took 1 base from V and 2 from J; bases not matched to a gene: 3. CDR3 size: 16 residues. The CDR3 DNA reads TGTGCCAGCAGCTTAGGAGCGGGGGGGCCCACAGATACGCAGTATTTT. It specifies CASSLGAGGPTDTQYF.

J is TRBJ2-3 and V is TRBV20-1, with 13 bases lining up with TRBD2. Germline CDR1 reads DFQATT; CDR2 reads SNEGSKA (reference sequence). CDR3 length: 15 residues. V shed 1 base, J shed 4 bases, and the junction held 2 bases outside the gene matches. CDR3: CSARGTSGGPDTQYF. Here the CDR3 DNA reads TGCAGTGCTAGAGGGACTAGCGGGGGCCCAGATACGCAGTATTTT.

The rearrangement links TRBV9 to TRBJ1-2, with D hard to call. The ends were cut back, 5 bases at V and 13 bases at J, with 18 bases in the middle. The CDR3 contains 12 residues. CDR1 and CDR2 from the germline V gene are SGDLS and YYNGEE. CDR3 in amino acids: CASSRPNEGPTF. CDR3 coding DNA: TGTGCCAGCAGTCGCCCTAACGAGGGTCCCACCTTC.

The chain carries TRBV6-2 or TRBV6-3 and TRBJ2-1, with D perhaps TRBD1 (6 bases). Trimming took 11 bases from V and 8 from J, leaving 16 bases between them. CDR1 is MNHEY, CDR2 SVGEGT, per germline. The CDR3 is 12 residues long. The CDR3 nucleotides are TGTGCCTCCCACAGGGAGAGGCATGAGCAGTTCTTC. Its protein product is CASHRERHEQFF.

In the case of this clonotype: Given the absence of the conserved phenylalanine or tryptophan at the CDR3 end, a read error is likely. The V gene is TRBV20-1, the J gene TRBJ2-5; D may be TRBD1 (6 bases). The CDR3 is made up of 13 amino acids. Trimming cost V 8 bases and J 1 base, with 14 bases left between them. Germline CDR1 and CDR2: DFQATT and SNEGSKA (reference sequence). This CDR3 reads CSPIGTLQETQYY. The CDR3 region has the DNA TGCAGTCCCATCGGGACACTCCAAGAGACCCAGTACTAC.

J is TRBJ1-1 and V is TRBV10-3, with 8 bases that match TRBD1. Germline V gives CDR1 ENHRY, CDR2 SYGVKD. The CDR3 spans 14 residues. Trimming cost V 2 bases and J 1 base; bases outside gene matches: 0. In nucleotides, the CDR3 is TGTGCCATCAGTGAGGGACAGGGGAACACTGAAGCTTTCTTT. This encodes CAISEGQGNTEAFF.

The chain links TRBV11-2 to TRBJ2-3, with a possible D match to TRBD1 (5 bases). CDR3 length: 15 residues. Trimming shortened V by 3 bases and J by 2 bases, and 12 bases separated the two germline ends. From germline, CDR1 is SGHAT and CDR2 FQNNGV. CDR3 sequence: CASSFRGYSTDTQYF. CDR3 in DNA: TGTGCCAGCAGCTTTAGGGGTTACTCCACAGATACGCAGTATTTT.

This clonotype was counted at least ten times. The chain is built from TRBV11-2 and TRBJ2-1, with 10 bases identical to TRBD2. The V gene's germline CDR1 is SGHAT and CDR2 FQNNGV. This CDR3 comprises 14 residues. V shed 5 bases, J shed 7 bases, and the junction held 5 bases outside the gene matches. CDR3 sequence reads: CASSLSGGGNEQFF. In nucleotides, the CDR3 is TGTGCCAGCAGCCTAAGCGGGGGGGGAAATGAGCAGTTCTTC.

This clonotype was detected a few times. CDR3 protein: CASRAGYQQYF. CDR3 nucleotides: TGTGCCAGTAGGGCTGGTTACCAGCAGTACTTC. V is TRBV19 and J is TRBJ2-7; D ambiguous. Germline CDR1 reads LNHDA; CDR2 reads SQIVND (reference sequence). With 6 bases removed from V and 8 bases from J, the gap between germline ends came to 11 bases. This CDR3 spans 11 amino acids.

The chain is built from TRBV5-1 and TRBJ2-1; D is perhaps TRBD1 (6 bases). Germline values: CDR1 SGHRS, CDR2 YFSETQ. Trimming left V 0 bases short and J 3 bases short, with 10 bases between. The CDR3 covers 15 residues. This CDR3 reads CASSLEGQNYNEQFF. CDR3 nucleotides: TGCGCCAGCAGCTTGGAAGGACAGAACTACAATGAGCAGTTCTTC.

In its sample, this clonotype was seen a few times. V gene TRBV4-1 combines with J gene TRBJ1-2; maybe TRBD1 (5 bases). V was shortened by 1 base and J by 3 bases, with 12 bases between the two germline ends. CDR3 length: 15 amino acids. Germline V gives CDR1 MGHRA, CDR2 YSYEKL. For the CDR3, the DNA is TGCGCCAGCAGCCAAGCGGGGGGAAGGGACTATGGCTACACCTTC. Protein product: CASSQAGGRDYGYTF.

This clonotype was observed at least ten times. The V and J genes are TRBV29-1 and TRBJ2-7, with a tentative D call TRBD2 (6 bases). Germline CDR1 SQVTM, CDR2 ANQGSEA. The CDR3 has 12 amino acids. The V gene lost 5 bases and the J gene lost 3 bases, with 11 bases spanning the gap. In DNA, the CDR3 is TGCAGCGTTCAGGACGGGGGCTACGAGCAGTACTTC. It specifies CSVQDGGYEQYF.

This chain joins TRBV5-1 and TRBJ2-1; D is unclear. Trimming shortened V by 4 bases and J by 3 bases, and 8 bases separated the two germline ends. Germline V lookup: CDR1 SGHRS, CDR2 YFSETQ. The CDR3 consists of 13 residues. CDR3 coding DNA: TGCGCCAGCAGCCCGATGAGCTACAATGAGCAGTTCTTC. It yields the protein CASSPMSYNEQFF.

This chain links TRBV7-8 with TRBJ2-7, with TRBD1 matching 12 bases. The CDR3 is made up of 16 amino acids. Germline CDR1 is SGHVS and CDR2 is FQNEAQ. The junction had 10 bases not matched to a gene; V was cut back by 4 bases and J by 6 bases. The CDR3 nucleotides read TGTGCCAGCAGCTCCGGGACAGGGGGCGCGGTTCGCGAGCAGTACTTC. Residues: CASSSGTGGAVREQYF.

The chain couples TRBV20-1 to TRBJ2-1, with TRBD1 as a possible D gene (5 bases). Germline V gene lookup returns CDR1 DFQATT and CDR2 SNEGSKA (reference sequence). This CDR3 comprises 12 residues. The V end lost 3 bases, the J end lost 8 bases, and 11 bases lay between the germline ends. CDR3 in amino acids: CSARFEGDEQFF. The DNA of the CDR3 is TGCAGTGCTAGGTTTGAAGGGGATGAGCAGTTCTTC.

The chain uses TRBV9 and TRBJ1-1; 8 nucleotides match TRBD1. The CDR3 has 17 residues. Germline V lookup: CDR1 SGDLS, CDR2 YYNGEE. Losses at the gene ends were 4 bases for V and 0 bases for J; bases not matched to a gene: 11. The CDR3 loop is CASSPYSGTGMNTEAFF. The CDR3 nucleotides read TGTGCCAGCAGCCCTTACTCCGGGACAGGCATGAACACTGAAGCTTTCTTT. Variable domain in full (rest from reference TRBV9 and TRBJ1-1): DSGVTQTPKHLITATGQRVTLRCSPRSGDLSVYWYQQSLDQGLQFLIQYYNGEERAKGNILERFSAQQFPDLHSELNLSSLELGDSALYFCASSPYSGTGMNTEAFFGQGTRLTVV.

V usage is TRBV6-6 and J usage is TRBJ2-7; 10 positions agree with TRBD1. Germline V gene sequence: CDR1 MNHNY, CDR2 SVGAGI (reference sequence). The V segment lost 0 bases and the J segment 4 bases; nucleotides outside the gene matches: 3. CDR3 length: 15 residues. CDR3 DNA sequence: TGTGCCAGCAGTTACTCGGGGACAGGGGAATACGAGCAGTACTTC. Translation: CASSYSGTGEYEQYF.

V and J are TRBV5-1 and TRBJ2-7; tentatively, D is TRBD1 (5 bases). CDR1 and CDR2 (germline): SGHRS, YFSETQ. Trimming took 2 bases from V and 0 from J, leaving 12 bases between them. CDR3 length: 15 residues. The CDR3 DNA sequence: TGCGCCAGCAGCTTAAGACAGACCAACTCCTACGAGCAGTACTTC. It yields the protein CASSLRQTNSYEQYF.

This chain links TRBV13 with TRBJ2-7; TRBD1 matches 7 bases. CDR1 is PRHDT, CDR2 FYEKMQ, per germline (reference sequence). Trimming took 4 bases from V and 3 from J; bases not matched to a gene: 12. The CDR3 loop spans 16 amino acids. CDR3 amino acids: CASSSSDRPSFYEQYF. In nucleotides, the CDR3 is TGTGCCAGCAGCTCCTCGGACAGGCCAAGTTTCTACGAGCAGTACTTC.

The J gene is TRBJ2-7, the V gene TRBV7-2, with 8 bases that match TRBD1. The germline CDR1 and CDR2 sequences are SGHTA and FQGNSA. The ends lost 1 base at V and 12 bases at J; junction bases unmatched: 11. This CDR3 is built from 14 residues. CDR3 sequence (DNA): TGTGCCAGCAGCTTAGAACGGGACAGGCTGGCGGGGTACTTC. Protein sequence: CASSLERDRLAGYF.

The V gene is TRBV20-1, the J gene TRBJ2-7; a possible D gene is TRBD1 (6 bases). The CDR3 runs to 17 residues. V shed 0 bases and J shed 2 bases, with 20 bases lying between them. Germline V gene sequence: CDR1 DFQATT, CDR2 SNEGSKA (reference sequence). CDR3 nucleotide sequence: TGCAGTGCTAGAGACCTTCTAAGTACAGGGAATCCCTACGAGCAGTACTTC. The encoded protein is CSARDLLSTGNPYEQYF.

This chain connects TRBV7-2 to TRBJ2-1, with TRBD1 as a possible D gene (5 bases). V lost 7 bases and J 7 bases, leaving 11 bases between the germline ends. Germline CDR1 reads SGHTA; CDR2 reads FQGNSA. The CDR3 loop spans 12 amino acids. CDR3 sequence (DNA): TGTGCCAGCATCCCTCCAGGGAATGAGCAGTTCTTC. It encodes CASIPPGNEQFF.